A selection of T cell receptor beta chains follows, all from one sample in a study of cytomegalovirus exposure and HLA in healthy donors. Sequencing used immunoSEQ multiplex PCR; TCRdb keeps in-frame clones, though not all of them. The repertoire has about 140,000 clones, around four fifths of them found once; the top ten carry about 1.4%. The specimen sequenced was PBMCs. Source of these receptors: a young man in good health and CMV-seropositive. Each CDR3 is given with its conserved first and last residue. D genes are given only for firm matches. A row's size may be missing; if present it is once, few, many or a size class.

cdr3_nt,cdr3_aa,j_call,clone_size,d_call,v_call
TGTGCCAGCAGCCCTACGTTTGCAACTAATGAAAAACTGTTTTTT,CASSPTFATNEKLFF,TRBJ1-4,.,.,TRBV28
TGTGCCAGCAGACGGACAGGGACGAACTATGGCTACACCTTC,CASRRTGTNYGYTF,TRBJ1-2,.,TRBD1,TRBV27
TGTGCCAGCAGCTTCGGGACAGTAGAGACCCAGTACTTC,CASSFGTVETQYF,TRBJ2-5,.,TRBD1,TRBV5-8
TGTGCCAGCAGCTTCGTCGTAGCGGGAGGGATTCCAGATACGCAGTATTTT,CASSFVVAGGIPDTQYF,TRBJ2-3,.,TRBD2,TRBV11-1
TGTGCCAGCAGCTTAAGCAGCGGGAGGGCCCCGGAGACCCAGTACTTC,CASSLSSGRAPETQYF,TRBJ2-5,.,TRBD2,TRBV7-8
TGTGCCAGCAGCTTAGAGATCGGTAATTCACCCCTCCACTTT,CASSLEIGNSPLHF,TRBJ1-6,.,.,TRBV7-9
TGTGCCAGCAGCTTAGTGGCTAGCGAGGGTTTCTACGAGCAGTACTTC,CASSLVASEGFYEQYF,TRBJ2-7,once,.,TRBV7-2
TGTGCCAGCAGCTACCGACAGGGTGGCTCCGGGGAGCTGTTTTTT,CASSYRQGGSGELFF,TRBJ2-2,.,TRBD1,TRBV7-2
TGTGCCAGCAGTCCACGCAGACTAGCCACAGATACGCAGTATTTT,CASSPRRLATDTQYF,TRBJ2-3,.,TRBD2,TRBV27
TGTGCCAGCAGCTTAGTGGGGGGGTCCTACAATGAGCAGTTCTTC,CASSLVGGSYNEQFF,TRBJ2-1,.,TRBD2,TRBV7-2
TGCGCCAGCAGCGTGGGACAGGGTAAGGAGACCCAGTACTTC,CASSVGQGKETQYF,TRBJ2-5,.,TRBD1,TRBV5-1
TGTGCCAGCAGCTACCACCAGGCCGGGGAGCTGTTTTTT,CASSYHQAGELFF,TRBJ2-2,.,.,TRBV7-9
TGTGCCAGTAGTATTCAGGGGGCGAAAGAGACCCAGTACTTC,CASSIQGAKETQYF,TRBJ2-5,.,TRBD1,TRBV19
TGTGCCAGCAGCTTAGCGGCGACAGGGGGGAACACTGAAGCTTTCTTT,CASSLAATGGNTEAFF,TRBJ1-1,.,TRBD1,TRBV7-9
TGTGCCAGCAGTGAATTGATGAGCGCCGGGGAGCTGTTTTTT,CASSELMSAGELFF,TRBJ2-2,.,.,TRBV25-1
TGTGCCAGCAGTTCCCCGGGAAGGGCTGACACCGGGGAGCTGTTTTTT,CASSSPGRADTGELFF,TRBJ2-2,.,.,TRBV6-6
TGTGCCAGCAGTTTCAGCGGGGGGGGGACCGGGGAGCTGTTTTTT,CASSFSGGGTGELFF,TRBJ2-2,.,TRBD2,TRBV27
TGTGCCAGCAGTTCCCCCAGCGGCCCTGGGACCTACGAGCAGTACTTC,CASSSPSGPGTYEQYF,TRBJ2-7,.,.,TRBV28
TGTGCCAGCCACCGGGGGGCCATGAACACTGAAGCTTTCTTT,CASHRGAMNTEAFF,TRBJ1-1,.,.,TRBV6-5
TGTGCCAGCAGCCCCAGGATGAACACTGAAGCTTTCTTT,CASSPRMNTEAFF,TRBJ1-1,.,.,TRBV9
TGTGCCAGCGGGGTTGGAGGGGAAGAGACCCAGTACTTC,CASGVGGEETQYF,TRBJ2-5,once,.,TRBV25-1
TGTGCCAGCAGCCGGACTGGACTAGCGGGCTACGAGCAGTACTTC,CASSRTGLAGYEQYF,TRBJ2-7,.,TRBD2,TRBV14
TGTGCCAGCAGCTTGACAGGTCCTACGTTTTCCTACGAGCAGTACTTC,CASSLTGPTFSYEQYF,TRBJ2-7,.,.,TRBV5-8
TGTGCCAGCATCGGACTAGCCTTCCCCTACGAGCAGTACTTC,CASIGLAFPYEQYF,TRBJ2-7,few,TRBD2,TRBV6-1
TGTGCCTGGAGTGTACTCGCCAGGGGTTCTTCACCCCTCCACTTT,CAWSVLARGSSPLHF,TRBJ1-6,.,.,TRBV30
TGTGCCAGCAGCGTAGACGAGGGGGTAACGGGATATGGCTACACCTTC,CASSVDEGVTGYGYTF,TRBJ1-2,.,.,TRBV9
TGTGCCAGCAGCTTGGAGACAGGATCCTCTGGGGCCAACGTCCTGACTTTC,CASSLETGSSGANVLTF,TRBJ2-6,once,.,TRBV7-9
TGTGCCAGCAGCTTAGTAGAGACTAGCGGGGGGCCCTACGAGCAGTACTTC,CASSLVETSGGPYEQYF,TRBJ2-7,.,TRBD2,TRBV7-8
TGTGCCAGCAGTATTGACAGATACGAGCAGTACTTC,CASSIDRYEQYF,TRBJ2-7,.,.,TRBV2
TGCGCCAGCAGCTTGGCCGAGAGGTCGAGCACAGATACGCAGTATTTT,CASSLAERSSTDTQYF,TRBJ2-3,.,.,TRBV5-1
TGTGCCAGCAGAACCGGGACAGGGGGCTTCACTGAAGCTTTCTTT,CASRTGTGGFTEAFF,TRBJ1-1,once,TRBD1,TRBV6-1
TGTGCCTGGAGTGCCGGGTCCCTATACGAGCAGTACTTC,CAWSAGSLYEQYF,TRBJ2-7,.,.,TRBV30
TGTGCCAGCAGCTTTGGGACAGGCGGGGAGCTGTTTTTT,CASSFGTGGELFF,TRBJ2-2,.,TRBD1,TRBV7-9
TGTGCCACCAGCAGAGATGCGGCACAACTGGGCTACGAGCAGTACTTC,CATSRDAAQLGYEQYF,TRBJ2-7,.,.,TRBV15
TGTGCCAGCAGCCCTACCGGGACTAGTTCAGATACGCAGTATTTT,CASSPTGTSSDTQYF,TRBJ2-3,.,TRBD2,TRBV6-5
TGTGCCAGCAGCTTCTCGGGGGTATCGGCAGATACGCAGTATTTT,CASSFSGVSADTQYF,TRBJ2-3,.,.,TRBV7-8
TGTGCCAGTAGAGACAGGGGTCCTCAAGAGACCCAGTACTTC,CASRDRGPQETQYF,TRBJ2-5,.,TRBD1,TRBV19
TGCGCCAGCAGCTTGCTGGGGACACTAAAAAACATTCAGTACTTC,CASSLLGTLKNIQYF,TRBJ2-4,.,.,TRBV5-1
TGTGCCAGCAGCTATGCCACTAGCGGTGGGGCAGATACGCAGTATTTT,CASSYATSGGADTQYF,TRBJ2-3,.,TRBD2,TRBV9
TGTGCCAGCAGTGGTAAGGACAGTCAAGAGACCCAGTACTTC,CASSGKDSQETQYF,TRBJ2-5,.,.,TRBV2
TGTGCCAGCAGTGTTCAGGGACAACGCAATCAGCCCCAGCATTTT,CASSVQGQRNQPQHF,TRBJ1-5,few,.,TRBV6-6
TGTGCCAGCAGTTATGGGGACAACCCCTACGAGCAGTACTTC,CASSYGDNPYEQYF,TRBJ2-7,.,.,TRBV27
TGTGCCAGCAGCCCCACGACCGAACGAGGGGGCGAGCAGTACTTC,CASSPTTERGGEQYF,TRBJ2-7,few,.,TRBV4-2
TGCAGCGTTGTCAGGACTAGCGGGAGGGCCGAGGGAGATACGCAGTATTTT,CSVVRTSGRAEGDTQYF,TRBJ2-3,.,TRBD2,TRBV29-1
TGTGCCAGTAGCCCCCAAACAGGGGTAGGCACAGATACGCAGTATTTT,CASSPQTGVGTDTQYF,TRBJ2-3,.,TRBD1,TRBV19
TGTGCCAGCACCCGGCACAGGGGGCCCACAGAGACCCAGTACTTC,CASTRHRGPTETQYF,TRBJ2-5,.,TRBD1,TRBV7-2
TGCGCCAGCAGCTTGGTAGCAGGGTCCTATGGCTACACCTTC,CASSLVAGSYGYTF,TRBJ1-2,.,.,TRBV5-1
TGTGCCAGTAGTATGAGACTCCAAGATGAGCAGTTCTTC,CASSMRLQDEQFF,TRBJ2-1,few,.,TRBV19
TGTGCCAGCAGCAGGGACAGGTCCGTGCAGTACTTC,CASSRDRSVQYF,TRBJ2-5,.,TRBD1,TRBV6-5
TGTGCCAGCAGCTTAGAGGGCCGAAACATTCAGTACTTC,CASSLEGRNIQYF,TRBJ2-4,.,.,TRBV11-2
TGTGCCAGCAGCCCACTAGCGGGATTCTCCTACGAGCAGTACTTC,CASSPLAGFSYEQYF,TRBJ2-7,.,TRBD2,TRBV5-8
TGTGCCAGCAGTTTTCGACGGAGTAATGAAAAACTGTTTTTT,CASSFRRSNEKLFF,TRBJ1-4,.,.,TRBV28
TGTGCCAGCAGCTTTTGGGCAGGCAATTCACCCCTCCACTTT,CASSFWAGNSPLHF,TRBJ1-6,.,.,TRBV5-4
TGTGCCAGCAGCGCGGGCGCAGGGGGCCTAGCGGGACTCTACGAGCAGTACTTC,CASSAGAGGLAGLYEQYF,TRBJ2-7,.,.,TRBV28